A single sample gave rise to the 21 T cell receptor beta chains below, sequenced in a study of siplizumab effects on memory and regulatory T cells. Some clones are missing from TCRdb's copy, which holds only in-frame ones; the method was immunoSEQ multiplex PCR. The table lists around 100,000 clones, about 91% of them singletons, with 0.15% in the top ten. Sequenced: CD4+ T cells sorted from blood. All receptors derive from a human donor in good health.

The J gene is TRBJ2-6, the V gene TRBV2; no firm D call. The CDR3 is 13 amino acids. The V end lost 7 bases, the J end lost 2 bases, and 6 bases lay between the germline ends. CDR1 is SNHLY and CDR2 is FYNNEI in the germline V gene. CDR3 DNA: TGTGCCAGCAAGGTCACTGGGGCCAACGTCCTGACTTTC. The encoded protein is CASKVTGANVLTF.

This clone was detected only once. The chain employs TRBV10-3 and TRBJ2-1; 11 bases align to TRBD2. Trimming at V came to 3 bases and at J to 4 bases, leaving 5 bases not matched to a gene. CDR1 ENHRY and CDR2 SYGVKD come from the germline V gene. This CDR3 comprises 16 residues. This chain's CDR3 is CAISDVAGGLYNEQFF. The CDR3 DNA is TGTGCCATCAGTGATGTAGCGGGGGGGCTTTACAATGAGCAGTTCTTC.

The V call is TRBV19, the J call TRBJ1-5, with 7 positions matching TRBD1. CDR1 is LNHDA and CDR2 is SQIVND in the germline V gene (reference sequence). With V trimmed by 7 bases and J by 4 bases, 4 bases remained unmatched. The CDR3 runs 13 residues. DNA of the CDR3: TGTGCCAGTACCCGGGGACAGAATCAGCCCCAGCATTTT. It is translated as CASTRGQNQPQHF.

The V gene is TRBV7-8, the J gene TRBJ2-5; 10 bases line up with TRBD1. V lost 5 bases, J lost 4 bases, and 4 bases stayed unmatched. Germline V gives CDR1 SGHVS, CDR2 FQNEAQ. There are 14 residues in the CDR3. CDR3 sequence reads: CASSRGDRGETQYF. DNA for the CDR3: TGTGCCAGCAGCCGAGGGGACAGGGGAGAGACCCAGTACTTC.

Regarding this clone: Other DNA sequences in the same sample also yield this CDR3. The CDR3 coding sequence is TGTGCCAGCAGCTTAGTCGGCGATAGCAATCAGCCCCAGCATTTT. Its translation: CASSLVGDSNQPQHF. The rearrangement links TRBV7-2 to TRBJ1-5; D remains unclear. Per germline, CDR1 SGHTA and CDR2 FQGNSA. There are 15 residues in the CDR3. The V end lost 1 base, the J end lost 0 bases, and 7 bases lay between the germline ends.

This clone was picked up one time. In DNA, the CDR3 is TGTGCCAGCAGCCCCCGGACGGGGAAGCATACGAACACCGGGGAGCTGTTTTTT. Amino acid sequence: CASSPRTGKHTNTGELFF. The chain carries TRBV7-2 and TRBJ2-2, with D perhaps matching TRBD2 (5 bases). Germline assignment: CDR1 SGHTA and CDR2 FQGNSA. V shed 5 bases and J shed 0 bases, with 19 bases lying between them. This CDR3 is 18 amino acids long.

The chain has TRBV4-3 and TRBJ2-3, with D possibly TRBD2 on 6 matching bases. V was clipped by 1 base and J by 8 bases, with 16 bases between them. The CDR3 runs to 15 residues. CDR1 is LGHNA and CDR2 is YSLEER in the germline V gene. The CDR3 DNA follows: TGCGCCAGCAGCCAAGCCGGGGGACGGGGCGGTACGCAGTATTTT. Translated: CASSQAGGRGGTQYF.

The chain joins TRBV5-1 to TRBJ1-3; 7 positions agree with TRBD1. Looked up from germline, CDR1 is SGHRS and CDR2 is YFSETQ. The CDR3 has 15 residues. V shed 0 bases, J shed 3 bases, and the junction held 3 bases outside the gene matches. This chain's CDR3 is CASSLEAGGGNTIYF. The CDR3 DNA follows: TGCGCCAGCAGCTTGGAGGCAGGGGGTGGAAACACCATATATTTT.

J is TRBJ2-5 and V is TRBV6-1, with D possibly being TRBD2 (6 bases). V lost 1 base and J lost 5, with 17 bases in between. The CDR3 is 16 amino acids. Germline CDR1 is MNHNS and CDR2 is SASEGT. CDR3 in DNA: TGTGCCAGCAGTGAAGTCCACCTTTTTCGGGGGGAGACCCAGTACTTC. Its protein is CASSEVHLFRGETQYF.

V is TRBV5-1 and J is TRBJ1-2; no clear D. This CDR3 comprises 12 residues. The V gene lost 7 bases and the J gene lost 5 bases, with 12 bases spanning the gap. Germline V gives CDR1 SGHRS, CDR2 YFSETQ. CDR3 loop: CASGLAGYGYTF. In nucleotides, the CDR3 is TGCGCCAGCGGACTCGCGGGGTATGGCTACACCTTC.

CDR3 loop: CASGLAGGGTQYF. The CDR3 nucleotides are TGTGCCAGCGGACTAGCGGGGGGAGGGACCCAGTACTTC. The chain couples TRBV6-5 to TRBJ2-5; TRBD2 matches 14 bases. V was clipped by 8 bases and J by 7 bases; unmatched bases: 3. The CDR3 totals 13 residues. Germline CDR1 is MNHEY and CDR2 is SVGAGI.

V and J are TRBV11-2 and TRBJ2-7; D unclear. The V gene's germline CDR1 is SGHAT and CDR2 FQNNGV. The V end lost 3 bases, the J end lost 3 bases, and 0 bases lay between the germline ends. The CDR3 runs 10 residues. The DNA for the CDR3 is TGTGCCAGCAGCTTCTACGAGCAGTACTTC. As protein: CASSFYEQYF.

V and J are TRBV10-3 and TRBJ2-5, with 12 nucleotides matching TRBD2. V lost 11 bases to trimming and J lost 1 base; unmatched junction nucleotides: 5. CDR1 is ENHRY, CDR2 SYGVKD, per germline. The CDR3 is 14 amino acids. The CDR3 sequence: CASRTSGIQETQYF. The CDR3 bases are TGTGCCTCCAGGACTAGCGGGATCCAAGAGACCCAGTACTTC.

The chain employs TRBV4-2 and TRBJ2-2; perhaps TRBD2 as D (6 bases). Germline V lookup: CDR1 LGHNA, CDR2 YNFKEQ. This CDR3 comprises 17 residues. The germline V and J ends were trimmed by 2 bases and 1 base, with 14 bases remaining between them. In DNA, the CDR3 is TGTGCCAGCAGCCAACCGAGGGCTAGCGAGAACACCGGGGAGCTGTTTTTT. This translates into CASSQPRASENTGELFF.

The genes are TRBV5-4 and TRBJ2-3, with D maybe TRBD1 (6 bases). The CDR3 loop spans 16 amino acids. The germline V and J ends were trimmed by 0 bases and 3 bases, with 14 bases remaining between them. Germline assignment: CDR1 SGHNT and CDR2 YYREEE (reference sequence). CDR3: CASSLENRAQTDTQYF. CDR3 DNA: TGTGCCAGCAGCTTGGAGAACAGGGCCCAAACAGATACGCAGTATTTT.

The genes are TRBV5-4 and TRBJ1-2, with D uncertain. This CDR3 comprises 13 residues. Trimming removed 5 bases at V and 4 bases at J, with 12 bases between. Germline values: CDR1 SGHNT, CDR2 YYREEE (reference sequence). CDR3: CASSGVDGYGYTF. The CDR3 DNA follows: TGTGCCAGCAGTGGGGTTGACGGCTATGGCTACACCTTC. Full variable domain (remainder filled in from reference TRBV5-4 and TRBJ1-2): ETGVTQSPTHLIKTRGQQVTLRCSSQSGHNTVSWYQQALGQGPQFIFQYYREEENGRGNFPPRFSGLQFPNYSSELNVNALELDDSALYLCASSGVDGYGYTFGSGTRLTVV.

The genes are TRBV28 and TRBJ1-5, with D uncertain. V lost 2 bases, J lost 4 bases, and 9 bases lay in between. From germline, CDR1 is MDHEN and CDR2 SYDVKM. CDR3 size: 14 residues. CDR3 region: CASSLRLANQPQHF. Written as DNA, the CDR3 is TGTGCCAGCAGTTTAAGGCTGGCGAATCAGCCCCAGCATTTT.

The rearrangement joins TRBV6-5 to TRBJ1-2; D possibly corresponds to TRBD1 (5 bases). This CDR3 has 13 amino acids. V lost 5 bases, J lost 4 bases, and 11 bases lay in between. Germline values: CDR1 MNHEY, CDR2 SVGAGI. DNA for the CDR3: TGTGCCAGCAGTCCCGCGGGGACCTATGGCTACACCTTC. Protein sequence: CASSPAGTYGYTF.

The V gene is TRBV10-3, the J gene TRBJ1-2; possible D gene TRBD1, 6 bases. CDR3 length: 16 residues. The V gene's germline CDR1 is ENHRY and CDR2 SYGVKD. Trimming stripped 1 base from V and 7 bases from J, with 19 bases between. CDR3 DNA: TGTGCCATCAGTGAGTTATACTCGGGGGCGGAAATTGGCTACACCTTC. It is translated as CAISELYSGAEIGYTF.

This clone has only one observation. J is TRBJ2-7 and V is TRBV7-6; D is perhaps TRBD1 (7 bases). CDR3 length equals 14 residues. The V gene's germline CDR1 is SGHVS and CDR2 FNYEAQ. V dropped 6 bases and J dropped 4 bases, with 16 bases sitting between them. CDR3 amino acids: CASRSPTGRYEQYF. The CDR3 DNA follows: TGTGCCAGCAGGTCCCCGACAGGGAGGTACGAGCAGTACTTC.

V and J are TRBV27 and TRBJ1-5; 7 bases line up with TRBD1. Trimming took 4 bases from V and 4 from J; bases not matched to a gene: 1. This CDR3 is 13 amino acids long. CDR1 is MNHEY, CDR2 SMNVEV, per germline (reference sequence). The CDR3 protein is CASSSDRNQPQHF. The CDR3, as DNA: TGTGCCAGCAGTTCGGACAGGAATCAGCCCCAGCATTTT.